This T cell receptor beta chain was identified in a study of neurological immune-mediated disorders. Study summary: Secondary progressive cases numbered 3 among the 35 or so multiple sclerosis patients, while the other 31 were relapsing-remitting.

Remarks on this clonotype: No antigen is known for it.

The study built sorted libraries from 1 million CD4+ or CD8+ T cells. General study findings and limits: None of the features examined (clinical or MRI) was associated with the multiple sclerosis repertoire cluster.

cDNA was made by 5'RACE with 10-nucleotide random UMIs. One entry per CDR3 protein results from TCRdb running MiXCR on the 5' RACE reads. Among some 22,000 distinct CDR3 sequences, about 18% were seen once, and the ten largest hold around 7.5%. The sequence was obtained from a woman aged 18-29 years with multiple sclerosis. Input material: CD8+ T cells from blood.

The CDR3 bases are TGTGCCAGCAGCAACTACGAGCAGTACTTC. Encoded protein: CASSNYEQYF. This rearrangement joins TRBV7-8 to TRBJ2-7; unclear D gene. V was clipped by 5 bases and J by 3 bases, with 2 bases between them. The CDR3 is 10 amino acids. Germline CDR1 reads SGHVS; CDR2 reads FQNEAQ.